These 8 T cell receptor beta chains came from one sample sequenced in a study of T-cell reconstitution after alpha-beta-depleted transplantation in children. Unique molecular identifiers were used to barcode this TCRbeta library. Each CDR3 protein is one row after TCRdb ran MiXCR on the PCR reads. Seen here are roughly 200,000 distinct CDR3 sequences, around 8.4% observed once, and the top ten hold 35%. Sample: PBMCs, mostly from graft donor cells, taken 360 days after TCRalphabeta/CD19-depleted stem cell transplant. Source of these receptors: a male patient aged 2-15 years who had a stem cell transplant for acute myeloid leukemia, so the T cells may come from the graft donor.

The chain is built from TRBV20-1 and TRBJ1-2; possibly TRBD1 for D (6 bases). Germline assignment: CDR1 DFQATT and CDR2 SNEGSKA (reference sequence). Trimming stripped 6 bases from V and 4 bases from J, with 15 bases between. CDR3 length: 13 amino acids. The DNA for the CDR3 is TGCAGTGCCAGCTGGGGGCCCGGCTATGGCTACACCTTC. It codes for CSASWGPGYGYTF.

This clonotype was detected many times. This chain connects TRBV11-3 to TRBJ2-1; a weak D match, TRBD1 (6 bases). V was shortened by 8 bases and J by 4 bases, with 30 bases between the two germline ends. CDR3 size: 19 residues. CDR1 SGHNT and CDR2 YENEEA come from the germline V gene. The CDR3 here is CASPPTLGFGQPIYNEQFF. DNA for the CDR3: TGTGCCAGCCCCCCGACCTTGGGGTTCGGACAGCCTATTTACAATGAGCAGTTCTTC.

This clonotype was picked up a small number of times. The V call is TRBV19, the J call TRBJ2-1, with TRBD2 identical over 7 bases. This CDR3 has 13 amino acids. CDR1 and CDR2 from the germline V gene are LNHDA and SQIVND (reference sequence). V was clipped by 6 bases and J by 5 bases; unmatched bases: 4. CDR3 loop: CASRAAGDNEQFF. CDR3 DNA sequence: TGTGCCAGTAGGGCGGCGGGGGACAATGAGCAGTTCTTC.

In this sample, this clonotype turned up a few times. The chain employs TRBV7-8 and TRBJ2-5; D uncertain. Trimming cost V 2 bases and J 1 base, with 14 bases left between them. Germline V gene sequence: CDR1 SGHVS, CDR2 FQNEAQ. This CDR3 contains 16 residues. The CDR3 region is CASSLWQAGLQETQYF. In nucleotides, the CDR3 is TGTGCCAGCAGCTTATGGCAGGCCGGCCTCCAAGAGACCCAGTACTTC.

Worth noting for this clonotype: With a much larger clone just one base away, this may be a read error. V is TRBV7-2 and J is TRBJ1-5, with D hard to call. V was clipped by 2 bases and J by 5 bases, with 7 bases between them. Germline loops: CDR1 SGHTA, CDR2 FQGNSA. The CDR3 spans 13 residues. The CDR3 coding sequence is TGTGCCAGCAGCTTAAACGGTGATCAGCCCCAGCATTTT. Its translation is CASSLNGDQPQHF.

The table lists this clonotype with many counts. The rearrangement joins TRBV12-3 or TRBV12-4 to TRBJ2-1; 7 positions agree with TRBD1. With 5 bases clipped from V and 5 bases from J, the junction kept 15 bases outside the gene matches. The length of the CDR3 is 17 residues. As DNA, the CDR3 is TGTGCCAGCAGTCTCACCAGGGACAGCCTGGGGCACAATGAGCAGTTCTTC. Translating gives CASSLTRDSLGHNEQFF.

This clonotype was recorded a few times. This sequence joins TRBV10-2 and TRBJ2-3; TRBD1 matches 8 bases. CDR1 is WSHSY and CDR2 is SAAADI in the germline V gene. J lost 2 bases, V lost 4 bases, and 5 bases had no gene match. The CDR3 spans 15 residues. The CDR3, as DNA: TGCGCCAGCAGTGTCGGACAGGGTTTCACAGATACGCAGTATTTT. Encoded protein: CASSVGQGFTDTQYF.

Many counts were recorded for this clonotype. The chain carries TRBV7-8 and TRBJ2-2; D call uncertain. V lost 2 bases to trimming and J lost 1 base, with 14 bases between them. The germline V gene encodes CDR1 SGHVS and CDR2 FQNEAQ. This CDR3 comprises 17 residues. This CDR3 is CASSLRFGSLNTGELFF. The CDR3 DNA reads as TGTGCCAGCAGCTTAAGGTTTGGAAGCTTGAACACCGGGGAGCTGTTTTTT. Supplemented by reference TRBV7-8 and TRBJ2-2, the full variable domain reads GAGVSQSPRYKVAKRGQDVALRCDPISGHVSLFWYQQALGQGPEFLTYFQNEAQLDKSGLPSDRFFAERPEGSVSTLKIQRTQQEDSAVYLCASSLRFGSLNTGELFFGEGSRLTVL.